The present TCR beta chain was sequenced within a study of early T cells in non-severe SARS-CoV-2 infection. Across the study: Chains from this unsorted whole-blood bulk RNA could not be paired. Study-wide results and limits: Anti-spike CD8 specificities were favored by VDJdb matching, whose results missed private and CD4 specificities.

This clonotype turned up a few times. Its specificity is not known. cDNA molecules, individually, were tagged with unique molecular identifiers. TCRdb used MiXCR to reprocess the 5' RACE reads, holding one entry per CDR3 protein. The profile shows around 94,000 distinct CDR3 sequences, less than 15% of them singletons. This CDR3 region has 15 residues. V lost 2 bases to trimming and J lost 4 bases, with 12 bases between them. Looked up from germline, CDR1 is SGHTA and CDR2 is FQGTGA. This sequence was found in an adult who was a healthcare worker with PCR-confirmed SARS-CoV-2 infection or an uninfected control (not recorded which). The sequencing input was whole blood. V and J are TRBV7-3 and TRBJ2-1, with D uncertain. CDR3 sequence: CASSLGESLYNEQFF. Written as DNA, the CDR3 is TGTGCCAGCAGCTTAGGGGAAAGCCTATACAATGAGCAGTTCTTC.